A single TCR beta chain is shown here with its context. Its antigen is as yet unknown. The sample is drawn from a study of cytomegalovirus exposure and HLA in healthy donors. From germline, CDR1 is SGHRS and CDR2 YFSETQ. With 1 base clipped from V and 3 bases from J, the junction kept 17 bases outside the gene matches. The CDR3 sequence is 20 residues long. Whole-study results and caveats: TCR beta chains associated with HLA were, in a later analysis, more clonally expanded than equally common others. In a later analysis, DRB1 alleles had the most associated TCRs; HLA-C alleles the fewest.

A multiplex PCR was run with 60 Vbeta primers and 13 Jbeta primers. TCRdb's copy holds only in-frame clones and misses some; the assay was immunoSEQ multiplex PCR. Here the sample spans under 65,000 clones, more than 65% being singletons. The TCR was taken from a woman aged 18-29 years in good health and CMV-seronegative. Sequencing used PBMCs. The gene calls are TRBV5-1 and TRBJ2-7, with TRBD2 identical over 12 bases. The DNA for the CDR3 is TGCGCCAGCAGCTTGACAAACTGGGCTAGCGGGAGGGCTAGGATCTACGAGCAGTACTTC. Translation gives CASSLTNWASGRARIYEQYF.